This TCR beta chain was identified during a study of T cell changes during pregnancy in multiple sclerosis. The germline V and J ends were trimmed by 1 base and 2 bases, with 14 bases remaining between them. The CDR3 is 16 amino acids. CDR1 and CDR2 (germline): SGHTA, FQGNSA. Assay used: immunoSEQ multiplex PCR; TCRdb lists only in-frame clones, some missing. The sample has some 77,000 clones; just over 90% are singletons. The gene calls are TRBV7-2 and TRBJ1-2; a weak D match, TRBD1 (6 bases). The receptor was derived from a female donor in good health, enrolled as a control in a pregnancy study. This specimen was peripheral blood, taken in the second trimester of pregnancy. The CDR3 protein is CASSLGGRGLNYGYTF. In DNA form, the CDR3 reads TGTGCCAGCAGCTTAGGGGGGCGGGGGCTGAACTATGGCTACACCTTC. Complete variable domain (other parts from reference TRBV7-2 and TRBJ1-2): GAGVSQSPSNKVTEKGKDVELRCDPISGHTALYWYRQSLGQGLEFLIYFQGNSAPDKSGLPSDRFSAERTGGSVSTLTIQRTQQEDSAVYLCASSLGGRGLNYGYTFGSGTRLTVV.